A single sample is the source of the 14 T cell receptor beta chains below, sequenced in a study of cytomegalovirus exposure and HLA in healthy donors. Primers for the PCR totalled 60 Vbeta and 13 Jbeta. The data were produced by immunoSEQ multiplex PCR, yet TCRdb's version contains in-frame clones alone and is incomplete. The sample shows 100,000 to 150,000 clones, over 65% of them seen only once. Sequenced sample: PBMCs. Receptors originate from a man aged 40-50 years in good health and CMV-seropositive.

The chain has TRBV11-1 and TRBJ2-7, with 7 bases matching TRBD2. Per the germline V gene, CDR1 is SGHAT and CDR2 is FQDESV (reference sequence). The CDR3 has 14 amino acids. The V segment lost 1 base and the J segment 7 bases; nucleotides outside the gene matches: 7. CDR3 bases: TGTGCCAGCAGCTTAGGGAGACTAGCTGGTGAGCAGTACTTC. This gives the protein CASSLGRLAGEQYF.

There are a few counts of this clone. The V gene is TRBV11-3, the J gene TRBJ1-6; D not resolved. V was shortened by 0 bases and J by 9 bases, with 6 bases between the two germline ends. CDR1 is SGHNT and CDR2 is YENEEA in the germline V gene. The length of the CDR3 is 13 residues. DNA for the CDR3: TGTGCCAGCAGCTTAGATCGGGGTTCACCCCTCCACTTT. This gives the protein CASSLDRGSPLHF.

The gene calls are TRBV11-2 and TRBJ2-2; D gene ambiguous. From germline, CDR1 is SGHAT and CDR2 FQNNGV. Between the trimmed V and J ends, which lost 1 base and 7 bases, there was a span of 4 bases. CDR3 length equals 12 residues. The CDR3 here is CASSLGLGELFF. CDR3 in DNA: TGTGCCAGCAGCTTAGGGCTCGGGGAGCTGTTTTTT.

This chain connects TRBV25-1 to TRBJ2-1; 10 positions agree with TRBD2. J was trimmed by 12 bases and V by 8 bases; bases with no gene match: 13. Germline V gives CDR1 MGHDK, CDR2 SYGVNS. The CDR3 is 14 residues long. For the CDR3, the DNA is TGTGCCAGCCGGCCTAGCGGGGGAATTAGGGGGCAGTTCTTC. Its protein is CASRPSGGIRGQFF.

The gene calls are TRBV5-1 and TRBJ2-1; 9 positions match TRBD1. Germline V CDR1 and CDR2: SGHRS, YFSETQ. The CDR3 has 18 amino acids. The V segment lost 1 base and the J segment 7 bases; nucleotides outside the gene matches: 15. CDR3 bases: TGCGCCAGCAGCTTGTGGACGTCCGGGACAGGGACGGGTAATGAGCAGTTCTTC. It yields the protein CASSLWTSGTGTGNEQFF.

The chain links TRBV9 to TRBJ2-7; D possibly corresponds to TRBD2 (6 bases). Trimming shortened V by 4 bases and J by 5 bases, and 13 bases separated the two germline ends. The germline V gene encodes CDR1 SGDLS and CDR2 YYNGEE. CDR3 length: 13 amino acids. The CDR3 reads CASSPRSGDEQYF. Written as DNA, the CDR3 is TGTGCCAGCAGCCCCCGGTCGGGGGACGAGCAGTACTTC.

The CDR3 reads CSGENQETQYF. The CDR3 DNA sequence: TGCAGTGGGGAGAACCAAGAGACCCAGTACTTC. The rearrangement links TRBV20-1 to TRBJ2-5; tentatively, D is TRBD2 (5 bases). Germline V CDR1 and CDR2: DFQATT, SNEGSKA (reference sequence). This CDR3 is built from 11 residues. Trimming took off 7 bases at V and 0 bases at J, with 6 bases between the two ends.

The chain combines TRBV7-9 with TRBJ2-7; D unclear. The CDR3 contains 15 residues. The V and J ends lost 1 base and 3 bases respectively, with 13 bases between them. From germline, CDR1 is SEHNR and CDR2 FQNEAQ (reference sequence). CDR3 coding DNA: TGTGCCAGCAGCTTAGGCTCGTACAGATTCTACGAGCAGTACTTC. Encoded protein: CASSLGSYRFYEQYF. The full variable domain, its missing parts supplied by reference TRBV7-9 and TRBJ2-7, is DTGVSQNPRHKITKRGQNVTFRCDPISEHNRLYWYRQTLGQGPEFLTYFQNEAQLEKSRLLSDRFSAERPKGSFSTLEIQRTEQGDSAMYLCASSLGSYRFYEQYFGPGTRLTVT.

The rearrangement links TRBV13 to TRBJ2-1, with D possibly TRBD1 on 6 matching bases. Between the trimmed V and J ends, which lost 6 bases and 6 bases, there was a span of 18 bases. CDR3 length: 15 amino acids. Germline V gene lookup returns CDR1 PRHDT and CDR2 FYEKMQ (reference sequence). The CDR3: CASRGDRMRVNEQFF. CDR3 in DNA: TGTGCCAGCAGGGGAGACAGGATGCGGGTCAATGAGCAGTTCTTC.

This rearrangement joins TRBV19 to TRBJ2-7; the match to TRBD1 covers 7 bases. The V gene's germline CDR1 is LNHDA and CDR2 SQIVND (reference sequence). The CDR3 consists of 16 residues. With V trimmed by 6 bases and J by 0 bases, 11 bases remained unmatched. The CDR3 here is CASSPNRDSSSYEQYF. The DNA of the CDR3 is TGTGCCAGTAGCCCGAACAGGGACAGCTCCTCCTACGAGCAGTACTTC.

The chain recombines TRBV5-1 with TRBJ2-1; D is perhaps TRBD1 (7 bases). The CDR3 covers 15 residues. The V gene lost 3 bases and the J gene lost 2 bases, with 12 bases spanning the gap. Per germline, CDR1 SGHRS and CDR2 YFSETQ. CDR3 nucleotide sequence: TGCGCCAGCAGCTCGGAGGGGGCACCCTACAATGAGCAGTTCTTC. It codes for CASSSEGAPYNEQFF.

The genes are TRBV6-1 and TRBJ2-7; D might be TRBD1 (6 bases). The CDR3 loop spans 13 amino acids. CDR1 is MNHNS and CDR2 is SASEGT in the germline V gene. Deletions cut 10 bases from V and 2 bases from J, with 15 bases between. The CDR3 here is CATAWDTAYEQYF. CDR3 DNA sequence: TGTGCCACCGCTTGGGACACAGCCTACGAGCAGTACTTC.

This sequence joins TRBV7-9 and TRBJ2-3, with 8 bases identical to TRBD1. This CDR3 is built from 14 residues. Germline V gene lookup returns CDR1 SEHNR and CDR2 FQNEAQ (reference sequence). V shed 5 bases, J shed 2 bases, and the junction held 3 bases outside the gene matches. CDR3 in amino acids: CASSMTGVTDTQYF. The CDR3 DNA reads TGTGCCAGCAGCATGACAGGGGTCACAGATACGCAGTATTTT.

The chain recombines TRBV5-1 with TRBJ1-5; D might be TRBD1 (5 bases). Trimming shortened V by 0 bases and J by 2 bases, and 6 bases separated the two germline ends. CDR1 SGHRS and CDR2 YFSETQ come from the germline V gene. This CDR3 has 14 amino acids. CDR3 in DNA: TGCGCCAGCAGCTTGGGGGGCGGCAATCAGCCCCAGCATTTT. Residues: CASSLGGGNQPQHF.